The clone carrying this T cell receptor beta chain was observed a handful of times. These data belong to a study of cytotoxic CD8 clonotypes in ibrutinib-treated CLL. Study overall: Following treatment for a median 12 months, range 6 to 36, response samples were then taken.

The V gene lost 6 bases and the J gene lost 1 base, with 10 bases spanning the gap. There are 14 residues in the CDR3. Germline lookup yields CDR1 MNHNY and CDR2 SVGAGI (reference sequence). Sequencing was performed with immunoSEQ multiplex PCR; in TCRdb, only in-frame clones are kept and a portion is missing. This table has 55,000 to 60,000 clones, roughly 58% appearing once. Cryopreserved PBMCs yielded around 2.1 micrograms of genomic DNA for TCR beta libraries. This chain uses TRBV6-6 with TRBJ2-1; D gene unclear. This TCR was sampled from a human donor with chronic lymphocytic leukemia. The material sequenced was PBMCs, taken at disease progression, from a patient treated with ibrutinib. The CDR3 DNA is TGTGCCAGCAGAAGATCCCAGTCCTACAATGAGCAGTTCTTC. The encoded protein is CASRRSQSYNEQFF.